This T cell receptor (beta chain) was identified during a study of cytomegalovirus exposure and HLA in healthy donors. Study-wide results and limits: Testing in vitro showed three CMV-associated chains specific for CMV antigens. Later analysis demonstrated an association between a missense DCLRE1C variant and TCR beta V- and J-gene trimming. In a later analysis, compared with equally common non-associated chains, HLA-associated beta chains were more expanded.

Points on this clone: Its target is not known.

The V and J ends lost 0 bases and 4 bases respectively, with 9 bases between them. This CDR3 has 15 residues. Germline assignment: CDR1 MNHEY and CDR2 SMNVEV (reference sequence). The PCR was carried out with 60 Vbeta primers and 13 Jbeta primers. Assay: immunoSEQ multiplex PCR; the TCRdb copy retains only in-frame clones and omits some. This table has about 150,000 clones, around four fifths appearing once. This sequence joins TRBV27 and TRBJ2-2; D gene uncertain. The sequenced material came from PBMCs. The TCR sequence derives from a woman aged 50 to 60 in good health and CMV-seropositive. CDR3 protein: CASSLSSRSTGELFF. CDR3 DNA: TGTGCCAGCAGTTTATCGTCCAGATCCACCGGGGAGCTGTTTTTT.